This T cell receptor (beta chain) was sequenced for a study of vaccination and CD4 T cells after COVID-19 (dated by TCRdb to the early 2020s). Regarding the research as a whole: Every convalescent patient had a positive nasal swab PCR test for SARS-CoV-2, with mild disease in nine or ten patients and severe disease in one. Control cultures received a CEFX viral epitope pool as the positive control, an HIV-1 Nef peptide pool as the negative control, or no peptide. In 10 COVID-19 convalescent patients and 4 infection-naive healthy vaccine recipients, researchers compared the spike-specific CD4+ TCR repertoire from before mRNA vaccination with the repertoire from after. Post-vaccine blood samples were taken a median of about 72 days after the second vaccine dose, with a range of roughly 13 to 250 days. Post-COVID blood samples were collected from convalescent patients a median of approximately 100 days after diagnosis, with a range of about 35 to 170 days. Participants got two doses of the Pfizer-BioNTech BNT162b2 vaccine (n=8) or two doses of the Moderna mRNA-1273 vaccine (n=2). Overlapping spike peptide pools from SARS-CoV-2 and from the common cold coronaviruses HCoV-NL63, HCoV-OC43 and HCoV-229E were used as culture stimuli. In the convalescent cohort there were six males and four females, among whom were two Hispanic individuals, seven Caucasians, two Asians and one multiracial person. Summary of the overall study and its limitations: Among convalescent patients, a median around 89% of the SARS-CoV-2-reactive clones seen after vaccination appeared only after vaccination, which suggests priming specific to the vaccine. The number of convalescent patients in the study was relatively small, and the study did not examine early timepoints following natural infection. Although the median number of SARS-CoV-2-reactive clonotypes went up from roughly 19 after infection to some 37 after vaccination, the increase was not significant. In convalescent patients, nearly all vaccine-specific clones (304 of 307) were found to be mono-reactive for SARS-CoV-2 spike rather than cross-reactive with common cold coronaviruses.

The label giving this sample's treatment or condition can be read as: approximately 9-day PBMC culture with coronavirus spike peptide pools or control peptides (ViraFEST assay). The study used the ViraFEST assay, which expanded antigen-specific T cells with peptide pools and then identified expanded clonotypes by TCR sequencing. The convalescent patients' positive SARS-CoV-2 PCR tests were from March to December 2020, which was before the Alpha, Beta and Delta variants emerged in the United States. Roughly 2.1 million PBMCs per well were cultured in IMDM with about 5% human AB serum and approximately 10 IU/ml IL-2, plus 10 ug/ml peptide pools. Half of the culture medium was replaced with fresh IL-2-containing medium on days 3 and 7. After 10 days of culture, CD4+ T cells were isolated by negative selection with the EasySep CD4+ T cell isolation kit. Ficoll-Paque Plus gradient centrifugation was used to isolate PBMCs from whole blood, and the isolated PBMCs were then either used fresh or cryopreserved at -140C. Each culture condition was generally run in triplicate wells.

With regard to this clonotype: No antigen is known for it. Base qualities were left out, and no much larger clone turns up one base away.

The method was PCR. At the Johns Hopkins FTIC core, DNA from the cultured CD4+ T cells underwent TCR sequencing with the Oncomine TCR Beta short-read assay. The QIAamp micro DNA kit was used to extract genomic DNA from the cultured CD4+ T cells. Oncomine TCR Beta libraries from cultured CD4+ T cells were pooled using unique dual indexes and sequenced on an Illumina iSeq 100. For the original study's pipeline: Non-productive sequences were removed, and CDR3s not starting with C, not ending with F or W, or shorter than 7 amino acids were discarded. The MANAFEST web application was used to identify antigen-specific clonotypes by comparing peptide-stimulated wells against reference wells and other culture wells. To be called positive, a clone needed an FDR below 0.05, an odds ratio above 5, and a productive frequency above 0.1% in at least two of three replicate wells. Clonotypes that were significantly expanded in both SARS-CoV-2 spike wells and at least one common cold coronavirus spike condition were defined as cross-reactive. Levenshtein distances (stringdist) and unrooted phylogenetic trees (ape) in R version 3.6.1 were used to assess CDR3 homology. Starting from the raw public reads, TCRdb applied fastp trimming at Q25, assembled clones with MiXCR and retained in-frame beta chains. Each entry is one CDR3 protein sequence, shown with its most common DNA and genes. For this entry, the V and J calls and clone size follow TCRdb and not the study's own pipeline. Within this sample are 9,000 to 15,000 distinct CDR3 sequences, with 35% to 55% of them counted one time only. Of the sample, roughly 18% falls within the top ten clones.

Ends trimmed: V by 2 bases, J by 0 bases; bases unmatched to a gene: 1. CDR1 and CDR2, looked up from the germline V gene, are MNHEY and SVGAGI. The CDR3, from cysteine to phenylalanine, totals 14 residues. The read is trimmed to its CDR3 DNA, 42 bases read in frame from base 1. The source is a human donor with COVID-19. The rearrangement combines TRBV6-5 with TRBJ2-7; 7 of the junction bases match TRBD1. The sample was cultured CD4+ T cells from blood. The CDR3 region has the sequence CASSYRDSSYEQYF. The DNA is as follows: TGTGCCAGCAGTTACCGGGACAGCTCCTACGAGCAGTACTTC.